This T cell receptor beta chain was recovered during a study of shared clonotypes between healthy human individuals. General study findings and limits: Rarefaction gave evidence that sorted-subset sequencing remained incomplete despite large depth. Across subsets, estimated richness was generally greater for naive than for memory populations.

The repertoire was sequenced with immunoSEQ multiplex PCR; TCRdb's copy has only in-frame clones and lacks some. The table has roughly 640,000 clones, about 74% seen once. Turning to this clone: Its specificity is not known.

CDR3 length: 12 amino acids. Germline CDR1 is SQVTM and CDR2 is ANQGSEA. V dropped 6 bases and J dropped 7; count of bases not matched to a gene: 2. Only Caucasian adults living in Nashville, Tennessee served as donors. The study separated CD4+ cells into CD45RA+ naive and CD45RA-negative memory subsets. The receptor comes from a woman in her thirties in good health. The sequencing sample was made of memory CD4+ T cells sorted from blood. Noted subset: CD45RA-negative fraction. This sequence joins TRBV29-1 and TRBJ2-2; 10 bases fit TRBD1. The CDR3 DNA reads TGCAGCGTGGACAGGGGGGGCGGGGAGCTGTTTTTT. It codes for CSVDRGGGELFF.